This T cell receptor beta chain is drawn from a study of cytomegalovirus exposure and HLA in healthy donors. As regards this clone: Its antigen is currently unknown.

This PCR relied on a set of 60 Vbeta primers and 13 Jbeta primers. Using immunoSEQ multiplex PCR, the repertoire was profiled, and TCRdb retains in-frame clones only, with some absent. The sample yields 210,000 or so clones, roughly 81% seen once. Study results and limitations: Analysis performed later showed TCR beta chains linked to HLA being more clonally expanded than equally common others. The authors assumed roughly uniform sequencing depth across donors for presence/absence analyses.

This CDR3 is 17 amino acids long. V gave up 4 bases and J gave up 2 bases; unmatched junction bases: 9. Germline loops: CDR1 SGHRS, CDR2 YFSETQ. Sequencing was carried out using PBMCs. The chain recombines TRBV5-1 with TRBJ2-2, with TRBD1 matching 9 bases. The source is a woman in her 30s in good health and CMV-seropositive. CDR3 sequence (DNA): TGCGCCAGCAGCGGGTCGGACAGGGGAGTAAACACCGGGGAGCTGTTTTTT. Its protein is CASSGSDRGVNTGELFF.